Each of the 14 T cell receptor beta chains below was sequenced from the same sample in a study of blood T cell repertoires in COVID-19. TCRdb's copy holds only in-frame clones and misses some; the assay was immunoSEQ multiplex PCR. The data show 210,000 or so clones, about 92% seen once. The sequenced sample consisted of peripheral blood. Source of these receptors: a man aged 25-45 years with acute or convalescent COVID-19.

The rearrangement joins TRBV11-2 to TRBJ1-1, with D hard to call. The CDR3 is 15 amino acids. The germline V and J ends were trimmed by 5 bases and 1 base, with 14 bases remaining between them. CDR1 SGHAT and CDR2 FQNNGV come from the germline V gene. CDR3 in amino acids: CASSPWEGRNTEAFF. The CDR3 DNA follows: TGTGCCAGCAGCCCCTGGGAGGGAAGGAACACTGAAGCTTTCTTT.

The chain employs TRBV11-1 and TRBJ1-4; D perhaps matches TRBD1 (6 bases). Germline CDR1 reads SGHAT; CDR2 reads FQDESV (reference sequence). Trimming took off 5 bases at V and 8 bases at J, with 15 bases between the two ends. The CDR3 is made up of 14 amino acids. For the CDR3, the DNA is TGTGCCAGCAGCCCCAGGGAGGGGGGCGAAAAACTGTTTTTT. Its protein product is CASSPREGGEKLFF.

The V gene is TRBV21-1, the J gene TRBJ1-2; the table's D call TRBD1 went unverified against the DNA. TRBV21-1 is reported as a pseudogene. CDR3 size: 12 residues. CDR3 DNA: TGTGCCAGCGTGGACAGTAAGTATGGCTACACCTTC. It yields the protein CASVDSKYGYTF.

The chain employs TRBV4-1 and TRBJ1-4, with D unclear. Germline V gene sequence: CDR1 MGHRA, CDR2 YSYEKL. Trimming removed 2 bases at V and 3 bases at J, with 13 bases between. The CDR3 covers 16 residues. CDR3 bases: TGCGCCAGCAGCCAAACCTACGGGAGGGCTAATGAAAAACTGTTTTTT. This gives the protein CASSQTYGRANEKLFF.

The chain uses TRBV4-2 and TRBJ2-7; D gene ambiguous. Trimming cost V 4 bases and J 2 bases, with 12 bases left between them. The CDR3 runs to 14 residues. The V gene's germline CDR1 is LGHNA and CDR2 YNFKEQ. CDR3 region: CASSPGGDAYEQYF. The DNA of the CDR3 is TGTGCCAGCAGCCCTGGCGGCGATGCCTACGAGCAGTACTTC.

This clone has a single count. The chain employs TRBV4-1 and TRBJ2-5, with 10 bases that match TRBD2. This CDR3 is 17 amino acids long. CDR1 MGHRA and CDR2 YSYEKL come from the germline V gene. V lost 2 bases to trimming and J lost 4 bases; unmatched junction nucleotides: 10. CDR3 coding DNA: TGCGCCAGCAGCCAAATAAGCGGGGGGGCACGGGGAGAGACCCAGTACTTC. As protein: CASSQISGGARGETQYF.

The chain joins TRBV5-1 to TRBJ2-4; TRBD1 matches at 12 bases. CDR1 and CDR2 (germline): SGHRS, YFSETQ. V was pared by 1 base and J by 0 bases, with 17 bases of the junction left unmatched. This CDR3 comprises 22 residues. In nucleotides, the CDR3 is TGCGCCAGCAGCTTGTGGCCACCCGGGACAGGGGGCTTGAATGGAGCCAAAAACATTCAGTACTTC. This sequence encodes CASSLWPPGTGGLNGAKNIQYF.

The rearrangement uses TRBV29-1 and TRBJ2-1, with TRBD1 matching over 9 bases. The CDR3 contains 13 residues. In germline, CDR1 is SQVTM, CDR2 ANQGSEA. The V segment lost 2 bases and the J segment 8 bases; nucleotides outside the gene matches: 4. CDR3 in amino acids: CSVETGGGDEQFF. The CDR3 DNA is TGCAGCGTTGAAACAGGGGGCGGCGATGAGCAGTTCTTC.

The V gene is TRBV28, the J gene TRBJ1-5; TRBD1 matches 9 bases. This CDR3 spans 15 amino acids. J gave up 5 bases and V 1 base, and 3 bases lay outside the gene matches. CDR1 and CDR2 from the germline V gene are MDHEN and SYDVKM. The CDR3 region is CASSLLGQGYQPQHF. DNA of the CDR3: TGTGCCAGCAGTTTATTAGGACAGGGGTATCAGCCCCAGCATTTT.

CDR3 amino acids: CASSGGTGGDTQYF. The CDR3 DNA sequence: TGTGCCAGCAGCGGAGGGACAGGGGGTGATACGCAGTATTTT. This rearrangement joins TRBV9 to TRBJ2-3; 11 bases match TRBD1. V lost 3 bases to trimming and J lost 6 bases; unmatched junction nucleotides: 3. In germline, CDR1 is SGDLS, CDR2 YYNGEE. CDR3 length equals 14 residues. The complete variable domain, with remaining parts taken from reference TRBV9 and TRBJ2-3, reads DSGVTQTPKHLITATGQRVTLRCSPRSGDLSVYWYQQSLDQGLQFLIQYYNGEERAKGNILERFSAQQFPDLHSELNLSSLELGDSALYFCASSGGTGGDTQYFGPGTRLTVL.

The V and J genes are TRBV11-2 and TRBJ2-7; 13 bases fit TRBD2. This CDR3 contains 18 residues. The J segment lost 1 base and the V segment lost 1 base, leaving 7 bases of the junction unmatched. From germline, CDR1 is SGHAT and CDR2 FQNNGV. For the CDR3, the DNA is TGTGCCAGCAGCTTAGTTTCATGGACTAGCGGGAGTTCCTACGAGCAGTACTTC. This encodes CASSLVSWTSGSSYEQYF.

V gene TRBV5-1 combines with J gene TRBJ2-2; D is perhaps TRBD2 (6 bases). The V gene's germline CDR1 is SGHRS and CDR2 YFSETQ. Trimming left V 6 bases short and J 0 bases short, with 15 bases between. CDR3 size: 16 residues. The DNA of the CDR3 is TGCGCCAGCACTTATGTGGCGGGGTCGAACACCGGGGAGCTGTTTTTT. It yields the protein CASTYVAGSNTGELFF.

The chain carries TRBV7-9 and TRBJ2-1; TRBD2 matches 12 bases. The trim removed 4 bases at V and 4 bases at J, leaving 5 bases unmatched. There are 16 residues in the CDR3. Germline CDR1 and CDR2: SEHNR and FQNEAQ (reference sequence). CDR3: CASSSRTSGTYNEQFF. The CDR3 DNA reads as TGTGCCAGCAGCTCGAGGACTAGCGGGACTTACAATGAGCAGTTCTTC.

CDR3 protein: CASSSNRGPYEQYF. The CDR3 nucleotides are TGTGCCAGCAGCTCGAACAGGGGCCCCTACGAGCAGTACTTC. This chain joins TRBV11-1 and TRBJ2-7, with 7 positions matching TRBD1. The CDR3 loop spans 14 amino acids. The V gene's germline CDR1 is SGHAT and CDR2 FQDESV (reference sequence). After removal of 4 bases from V and 2 bases from J, the junction contained 5 bases not matched to a gene.